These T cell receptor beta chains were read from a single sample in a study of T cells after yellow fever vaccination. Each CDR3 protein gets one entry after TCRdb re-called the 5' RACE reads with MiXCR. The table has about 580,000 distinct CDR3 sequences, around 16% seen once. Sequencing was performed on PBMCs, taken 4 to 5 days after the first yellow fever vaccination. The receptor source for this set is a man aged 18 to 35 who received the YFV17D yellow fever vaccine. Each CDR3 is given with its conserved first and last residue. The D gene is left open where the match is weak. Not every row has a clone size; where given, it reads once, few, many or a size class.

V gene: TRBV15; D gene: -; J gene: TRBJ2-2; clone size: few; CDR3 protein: CATSRDGNRVNTGELFF; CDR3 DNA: TGTGCCACCAGCAGAGATGGGAACAGGGTGAACACCGGGGAGCTGTTTTTT
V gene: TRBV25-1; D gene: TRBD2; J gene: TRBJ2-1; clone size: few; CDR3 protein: CASSEPPLAGGPPEQFF; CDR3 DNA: TGTGCCAGCAGTGAACCCCCTTTAGCGGGGGGGCCTCCTGAGCAGTTCTTC
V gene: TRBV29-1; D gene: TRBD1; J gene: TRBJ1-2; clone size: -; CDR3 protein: CSAKTGGDGYTF; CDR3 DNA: TGCAGCGCCAAGACAGGGGGCGATGGCTACACCTTC
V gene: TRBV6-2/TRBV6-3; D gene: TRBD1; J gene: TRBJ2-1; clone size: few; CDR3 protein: CASSRQGTNEQFF; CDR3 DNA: TGTGCCAGCAGTAGACAGGGTACGAATGAGCAGTTCTTC
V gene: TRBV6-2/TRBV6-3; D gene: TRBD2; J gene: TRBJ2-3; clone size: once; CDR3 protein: CASSSGAGATDTQYF; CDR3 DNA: TGTGCCAGCAGTTCGGGAGCGGGGGCCACAGATACGCAGTATTTT
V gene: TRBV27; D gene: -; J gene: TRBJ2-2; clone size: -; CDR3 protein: CASSLNSGTAGELFF; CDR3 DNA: TGTGCCAGCAGTTTAAACTCTGGCACCGCCGGGGAGCTGTTTTTT
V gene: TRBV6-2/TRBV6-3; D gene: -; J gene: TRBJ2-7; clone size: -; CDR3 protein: CASNRETYEQYF; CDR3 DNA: TGTGCCAGCAACCGGGAAACCTACGAGCAGTACTTC
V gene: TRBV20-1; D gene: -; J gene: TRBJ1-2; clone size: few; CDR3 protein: CSASNSRTGTPNYGYTF; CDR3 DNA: TGCAGTGCTAGTAACTCCAGGACCGGGACGCCGAACTATGGCTACACCTTC
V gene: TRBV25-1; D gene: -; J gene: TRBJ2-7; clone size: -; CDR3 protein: CASSVGSTTYEQYF; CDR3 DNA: TGTGCCAGCAGTGTCGGAAGTACTACCTACGAGCAGTACTTC
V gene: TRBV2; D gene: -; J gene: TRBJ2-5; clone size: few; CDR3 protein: CASSGGWRGGETQYF; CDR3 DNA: TGTGCCAGCAGTGGAGGCTGGCGGGGAGGCGAGACCCAGTACTTC
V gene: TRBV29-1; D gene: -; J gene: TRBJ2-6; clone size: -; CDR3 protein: CSVEQGHTRANVLTF; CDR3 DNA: TGCAGCGTTGAACAGGGACATACTAGGGCCAACGTCCTGACTTTC
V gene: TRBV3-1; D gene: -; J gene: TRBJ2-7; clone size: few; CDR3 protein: CASSQSESSYEQYF; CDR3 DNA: TGTGCCAGCAGCCAAAGCGAGAGCTCCTACGAGCAGTACTTC
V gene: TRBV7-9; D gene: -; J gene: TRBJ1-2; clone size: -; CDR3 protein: CASSAMYGYTF; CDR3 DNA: TGTGCCAGCAGCGCTATGTATGGCTACACCTTC
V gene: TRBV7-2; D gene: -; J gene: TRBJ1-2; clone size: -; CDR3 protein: CASSLGTVFLNYAYTF; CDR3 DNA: TGTGCCAGCAGCTTAGGGACAGTCTTTCTAAACTATGCCTACACCTTC
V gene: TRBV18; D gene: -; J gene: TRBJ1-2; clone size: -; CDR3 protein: CASSPSREASYGYTF; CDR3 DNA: TGTGCCAGCTCACCTAGCAGGGAAGCTTCCTATGGCTACACCTTC
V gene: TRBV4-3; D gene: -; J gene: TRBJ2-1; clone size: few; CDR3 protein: CASSQARAGEQFF; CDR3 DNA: TGCGCCAGCAGCCAAGCAAGGGCAGGGGAGCAGTTCTTC
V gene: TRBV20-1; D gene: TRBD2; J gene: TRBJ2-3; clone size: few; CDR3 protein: CSALPGGPDTQYF; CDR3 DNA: TGCAGTGCTCTTCCGGGGGGGCCAGATACGCAGTATTTT
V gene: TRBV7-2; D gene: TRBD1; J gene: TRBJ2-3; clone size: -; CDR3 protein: CASSLNPGQGTTDTQYF; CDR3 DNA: TGTGCCAGCAGCCTTAATCCGGGACAGGGGACGACAGATACGCAGTATTTT
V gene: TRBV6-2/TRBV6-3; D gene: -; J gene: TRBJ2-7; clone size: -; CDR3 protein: CASSSQVGYEQYF; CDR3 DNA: TGTGCCAGCAGCTCCCAGGTTGGCTACGAGCAGTACTTC
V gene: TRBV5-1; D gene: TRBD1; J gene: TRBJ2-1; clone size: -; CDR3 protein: CASSPRVGGSPNEQFF; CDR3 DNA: TGCGCCAGCAGTCCGCGGGTAGGGGGCTCCCCCAATGAGCAGTTCTTC
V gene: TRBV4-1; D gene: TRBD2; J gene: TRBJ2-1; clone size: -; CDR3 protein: CASSGLDMGEQFF; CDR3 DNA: TGCGCCAGCAGCGGACTAGATATGGGTGAGCAGTTCTTC
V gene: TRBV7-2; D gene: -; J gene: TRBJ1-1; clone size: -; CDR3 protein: CASSLITNAQREAFF; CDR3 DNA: TGTGCCAGCAGCTTAATTACCAACGCTCAACGTGAAGCTTTCTTT
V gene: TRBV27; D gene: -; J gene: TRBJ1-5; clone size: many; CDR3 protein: CASSPTGFSNQPQHF; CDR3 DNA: TGTGCCAGCAGCCCAACAGGGTTTAGCAATCAGCCCCAGCATTTT
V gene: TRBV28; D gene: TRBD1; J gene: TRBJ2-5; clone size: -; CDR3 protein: CASSNRDRGRETQYF; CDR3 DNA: TGTGCCAGCAGTAACCGGGACAGGGGGCGAGAGACCCAGTACTTC
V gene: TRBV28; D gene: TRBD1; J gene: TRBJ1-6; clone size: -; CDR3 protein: CASLRDRNSPLHF; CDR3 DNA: TGTGCCAGCTTACGGGACAGAAATTCACCCCTCCACTTT
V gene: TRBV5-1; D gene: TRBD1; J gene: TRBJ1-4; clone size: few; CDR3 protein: CASSLNGQGPNEKLFF; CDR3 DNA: TGCGCCAGCAGCTTAAACGGACAGGGGCCTAATGAAAAACTGTTTTTT
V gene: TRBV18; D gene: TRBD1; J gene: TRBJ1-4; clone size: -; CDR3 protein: CASSPDRGGEKLFF; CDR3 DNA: TGTGCCAGCTCACCCGACAGGGGAGGAGAAAAACTGTTTTTT